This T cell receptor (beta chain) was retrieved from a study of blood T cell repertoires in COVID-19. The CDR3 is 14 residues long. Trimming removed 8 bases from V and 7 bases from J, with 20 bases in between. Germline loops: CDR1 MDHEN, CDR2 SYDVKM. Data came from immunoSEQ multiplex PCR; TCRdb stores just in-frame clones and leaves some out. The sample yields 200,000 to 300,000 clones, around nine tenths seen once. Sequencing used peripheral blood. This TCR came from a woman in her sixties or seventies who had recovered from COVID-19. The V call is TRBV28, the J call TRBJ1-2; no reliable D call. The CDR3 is CASHEDPAAPGYTF. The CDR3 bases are TGTGCCAGCCATGAGGATCCCGCGGCACCTGGCTACACCTTC.